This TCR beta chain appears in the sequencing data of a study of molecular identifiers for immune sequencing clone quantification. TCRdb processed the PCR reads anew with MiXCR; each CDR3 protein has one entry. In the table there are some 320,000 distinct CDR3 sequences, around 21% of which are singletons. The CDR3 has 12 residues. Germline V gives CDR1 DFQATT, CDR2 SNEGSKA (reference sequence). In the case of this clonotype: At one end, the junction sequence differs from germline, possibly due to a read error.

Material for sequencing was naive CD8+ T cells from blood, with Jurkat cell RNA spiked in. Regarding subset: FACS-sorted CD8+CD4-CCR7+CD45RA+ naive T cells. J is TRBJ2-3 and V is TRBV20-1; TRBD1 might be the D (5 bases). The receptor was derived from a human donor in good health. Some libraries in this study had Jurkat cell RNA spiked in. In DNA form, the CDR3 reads TGCGGTGCCCCAGGGTTCCCAGATACGCAGTATTTT. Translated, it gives CGAPGFPDTQYF.